Presented here are 5 T cell receptor beta chains from one specimen sequenced in a study of blood T cells in healthy people across ages. A second PCR of 7 to 11 cycles used a sample-barcoded 5' primer and a J-beta primer mix. Using its own MiXCR run on the 5' RACE reads, TCRdb lists one record per CDR3 protein. Of over 700,000 distinct CDR3 sequences in the sample, approximately 55% are singletons; the top ten hold approximately 41%. Sequenced sample: blood. Receptor source: an elderly man in good health.

The genes are TRBV7-2 and TRBJ1-1; D is unresolved. Germline V gives CDR1 SGHTA, CDR2 FQGNSA. The V and J ends lost 5 bases and 0 bases respectively, with 10 bases between them. The CDR3 has 14 residues. DNA of the CDR3: TGTGCCAGCAGCATACTACGGATGAACACTGAAGCTTTCTTT. As protein: CASSILRMNTEAFF.

The chain recombines TRBV24-1 with TRBJ1-2; D is undetermined. Per the germline V gene, CDR1 is KGHDR and CDR2 is SFDVKD. The CDR3 is 14 amino acids. The V and J ends lost 6 bases and 8 bases respectively, with 18 bases between them. DNA for the CDR3: TGTGCCACCAGTCCCGGGCCGCCCCCGGGGGGCTACACCTTC. Translated: CATSPGPPPGGYTF.

This chain connects TRBV9 to TRBJ2-4, with 11 positions matching TRBD2. Germline V gene sequence: CDR1 SGDLS, CDR2 YYNGEE. J lost 0 bases, V lost 2 bases, and 13 bases had no gene match. The CDR3 covers 20 residues. This chain's CDR3 is CASSVFQTSGTGVAKNIQYF. DNA for the CDR3: TGTGCCAGCAGCGTTTTCCAGACTAGCGGGACGGGGGTAGCCAAAAACATTCAGTACTTC.

The rearrangement links TRBV13 to TRBJ2-1; 8 bases are a match to TRBD2. Trimming took 7 bases from V and 9 from J; bases not matched to a gene: 11. CDR3 length: 14 amino acids. From germline, CDR1 is PRHDT and CDR2 FYEKMQ (reference sequence). The CDR3 region has the DNA TGTGCCAGCACCTCGGGACTAGAGTTGGGTGAGCAGTTCTTC. This sequence encodes CASTSGLELGEQFF.

This clonotype was detected only a few times. The rearrangement joins TRBV12-3 or TRBV12-4 to TRBJ1-1; maybe TRBD1 (5 bases). This CDR3 contains 17 residues. V gave up 5 bases and J gave up 1 base, with 20 bases separating them. CDR3 DNA: TGTGCCAGCAGTCCATCCCGGGGGGGGATCGGGAACACTGAAGCTTTCTTT. Translating it yields CASSPSRGGIGNTEAFF.